The 18 T cell receptor beta chains reported below all come from one sample, sequenced in a study of blood T cell repertoires in COVID-19. Libraries were prepared by immunoSEQ multiplex PCR; TCRdb keeps only in-frame clonotypes and omits some of them. The sample includes tens of thousands of clones, 90% to 95% of them seen just once. Sequences were obtained from peripheral blood. The receptor set was obtained from a human donor with active COVID-19. The donor label of this sample is uncertain.

This chain connects TRBV13 to TRBJ2-3, with D tentatively TRBD2 (5 bases). Germline lookup yields CDR1 PRHDT and CDR2 FYEKMQ (reference sequence). The CDR3 is 15 residues long. The V end was cut by 5 bases, the J end by 4 bases, with 16 bases between. This CDR3 is CASSQSSGVPDTQYF. The CDR3, as DNA: TGTGCCAGCAGCCAATCCTCCGGGGTGCCAGATACGCAGTATTTT.

The CDR3 nucleotides read TGTGCCATCAGTGGAAACCAGGGGGGAAACATTCAGTACTTC. Translation gives CAISGNQGGNIQYF. This chain links TRBV10-3 with TRBJ2-4; D possibly corresponds to TRBD1 (7 bases). CDR1 and CDR2 from the germline V gene are ENHRY and SYGVKD. The CDR3 extends over 14 amino acids. The V and J ends lost 4 bases and 6 bases respectively, with 13 bases between them.

This chain's CDR3 is CASSFGTGKDTQYF. The CDR3 bases are TGTGCCAGCAGCTTCGGGACAGGGAAAGATACGCAGTATTTT. The chain combines TRBV3-1 (or the pseudogene TRBV3-2) with TRBJ2-3; 9 bases line up with TRBD1. CDR1 is LGHDT, CDR2 YNNKEL, per germline (reference sequence). The CDR3 sequence is 14 residues long. Trimming at V came to 5 bases and at J to 5 bases, leaving 5 bases not matched to a gene.

The rearrangement joins TRBV12-5 to TRBJ2-7; TRBD1 matches at 8 bases. The CDR3 extends over 12 amino acids. V lost 7 bases, J lost 5 bases, and 4 bases stayed unmatched. Per the germline V gene, CDR1 is LGHNT and CDR2 is FRNRAP. CDR3 protein: CASATTGDEQYF. The CDR3 DNA reads as TGTGCTAGTGCCACGACAGGGGACGAGCAGTACTTC.

This sequence joins TRBV6-6 and TRBJ2-2, with 12 bases identical to TRBD2. Germline CDR1 reads MNHNY; CDR2 reads SVGAGI (reference sequence). Losses at the gene ends were 5 bases for V and 4 bases for J; bases not matched to a gene: 5. The CDR3 is 16 amino acids. The CDR3 loop reads CASSLLAGGGTGELFF. For the CDR3, the DNA is TGTGCCAGCAGTCTTCTAGCGGGAGGGGGCACCGGGGAGCTGTTTTTT.

The chain employs TRBV4-3 and TRBJ2-7; TRBD1 agrees at 11 bases. The germline V gene encodes CDR1 LGHNA and CDR2 YSLEER. J gave up 5 bases and V 4 bases, and 4 bases lay outside the gene matches. This CDR3 contains 14 residues. CDR3 DNA sequence: TGCGCCAGCAGCCCGGACAGGGGGCGAAACGAGCAGTACTTC. This translates into CASSPDRGRNEQYF.

The chain couples TRBV28 to TRBJ2-1; possible D gene TRBD2, 5 bases. Trimming stripped 7 bases from V and 2 bases from J, with 15 bases between. CDR3 size: 15 residues. Germline V gene lookup returns CDR1 MDHEN and CDR2 SYDVKM. The CDR3 spells CASTRGGLTYNEQFF. The CDR3, as DNA: TGTGCCAGCACCCGAGGCGGACTCACCTACAATGAGCAGTTCTTC.

CDR3 residues: CASSGDSSYEQYF. CDR3 sequence (DNA): TGTGCCAGCAGCGGTGACAGCTCCTACGAGCAGTACTTC. This chain connects TRBV7-2 to TRBJ2-7, with D possibly TRBD1 on 5 matching bases. This CDR3 comprises 13 residues. Germline V CDR1 and CDR2: SGHTA, FQGNSA. Trimming took off 5 bases at V and 0 bases at J, with 8 bases between the two ends.

The chain has TRBV2 and TRBJ2-1; D might be TRBD2 (5 bases). Germline CDR1 and CDR2: SNHLY and FYNNEI. The CDR3 covers 11 residues. V was clipped by 8 bases and J by 10 bases, with 12 bases between them. Here the CDR3 DNA reads TGTGCCAGCCTCGGGATGGCAGAGCAGTTCTTC. Translated, it gives CASLGMAEQFF.

The chain carries TRBV28 and TRBJ2-7; 7 bases align to TRBD1. Germline CDR1 is MDHEN and CDR2 is SYDVKM. This CDR3 is 13 amino acids long. V trimming: 6 bases; J trimming: 7 bases; junction bases outside the gene matches: 9. The CDR3 spells CASRGTEYSEQYF. CDR3 in DNA: TGTGCCAGCAGGGGGACAGAGTATAGTGAGCAGTACTTC. Combining the CDR3 with reference TRBV28 and TRBJ2-7 gives the whole variable domain DVKVTQSSRYLVKRTGEKVFLECVQDMDHENMFWYRQDPGLGLRLIYFSYDVKMKEKGDIPEGYSVSREKKERFSLILESASTNQTSMYLCASRGTEYSEQYFGPGTRLTVT.

The gene calls are TRBV29-1 and TRBJ2-1; 8 bases map to TRBD1. This CDR3 has 15 amino acids. Germline V gene lookup returns CDR1 SQVTM and CDR2 ANQGSEA. The V and J ends lost 6 bases and 1 base, in that order; junction bases with no gene match: 8. The CDR3: CSVKVGQDSYNEQFF. DNA of the CDR3: TGCAGCGTGAAAGTGGGACAGGATTCCTACAATGAGCAGTTCTTC.

The chain carries TRBV4-3 and TRBJ2-3; D is perhaps TRBD1 (5 bases). V lost 1 base, J lost 4 bases, and 15 bases lay in between. The CDR3 spans 16 residues. Germline V CDR1 and CDR2: LGHNA, YSLEER. CDR3 DNA: TGCGCCAGCAGCCAAGTAACCCAGGGCCGGGCAGATACGCAGTATTTT. It encodes CASSQVTQGRADTQYF.

The chain employs TRBV5-1 and TRBJ2-1, with 8 bases fitting TRBD1. This CDR3 spans 16 amino acids. Looked up from germline, CDR1 is SGHRS and CDR2 is YFSETQ. The V and J ends lost 4 bases and 0 bases, in that order; junction bases with no gene match: 6. The CDR3 DNA sequence: TGCGCCAGCAGCGACCGGGACAGGAGCTCCTACAATGAGCAGTTCTTC. Protein sequence: CASSDRDRSSYNEQFF. The variable domain in full, completed from reference TRBV5-1 and TRBJ2-1, reads KAGVTQTPRYLIKTRGQQVTLSCSPISGHRSVSWYQQTPGQGLQFLFEYFSETQRNKGNFPGRFSGRQFSNSRSEMNVSTLELGDSALYLCASSDRDRSSYNEQFFGPGTRLTVL.

The chain has TRBV9 and TRBJ1-1, with TRBD1 as a possible D gene (5 bases). The CDR3 loop spans 13 amino acids. Germline-derived CDR1 and CDR2 are SGDLS and YYNGEE. Between the trimmed V and J ends, which lost 4 bases and 3 bases, there was a span of 10 bases. For the CDR3, the DNA is TGTGCCAGCAGCCAAGGGACTGACACTGAAGCTTTCTTT. It is translated as CASSQGTDTEAFF.

The rearrangement links TRBV11-3 to TRBJ2-2, with D unclear. This CDR3 region has 13 residues. Trimming took off 5 bases at V and 11 bases at J, with 15 bases between the two ends. Germline CDR1 and CDR2: SGHNT and YENEEA. The CDR3 DNA reads as TGTGCCAGCAGCCCCGGAGTCATTTCTGAGCTGTTTTTT. It is translated as CASSPGVISELFF.

J is TRBJ1-2 and V is TRBV28; TRBD1 is a possible D gene (6 bases). Germline V gene lookup returns CDR1 MDHEN and CDR2 SYDVKM. V was trimmed by 11 bases and J by 5 bases, leaving 15 bases between them. The CDR3 has 12 residues. This CDR3 is CAGGQGSYGYTF. The CDR3 DNA follows: TGTGCCGGCGGGCAGGGGTCATATGGCTACACCTTC.

This sequence joins TRBV27 and TRBJ1-2; D remains unclear. Germline V gene data show CDR1 as MNHEY and CDR2 as SMNVEV (reference sequence). The CDR3 extends over 13 amino acids. With 5 bases removed from V and 8 bases from J, the gap between germline ends came to 15 bases. CDR3 sequence reads: CASSPLGSLGYTF. The DNA for the CDR3 is TGTGCCAGCAGTCCCCTGGGCAGCCTGGGCTACACCTTC.

This chain uses TRBV27 with TRBJ1-1, with 8 bases fitting TRBD1. Germline V CDR1 and CDR2: MNHEY, SMNVEV (reference sequence). After removal of 5 bases from V and 0 bases from J, the junction contained 2 bases not matched to a gene. This CDR3 comprises 14 residues. The CDR3 is CASSRTGMNTEAFF. CDR3 bases: TGTGCCAGCAGTAGGACAGGGATGAACACTGAAGCTTTCTTT.